These 28 T cell receptor beta chains originate from one sample sequenced in a study of blood T cell repertoires in COVID-19. Repertoires were generated with immunoSEQ multiplex PCR, while TCRdb's copy carries only in-frame clones and drops some. The sample includes some 250,000 clones, about nine tenths of them seen just once. The sample comprised PBMCs or T cells enriched from blood (not recorded which). The source is a man younger than 35 who had recovered from COVID-19.

The chain is built from TRBV2 and TRBJ2-7; D is perhaps TRBD1 (6 bases). Trimming left V 0 bases short and J 3 bases short, with 18 bases between. Per the germline V gene, CDR1 is SNHLY and CDR2 is FYNNEI. The CDR3 covers 17 residues. DNA of the CDR3: TGTGCCAGCAGTGAAGCAGGGACAAGAGCCAGGTACTACGAGCAGTACTTC. As protein: CASSEAGTRARYYEQYF.

V usage is TRBV5-1 and J usage is TRBJ1-3, with D hard to call. V lost 0 bases and J lost 0, with 10 bases in between. The CDR3 is 16 amino acids. Germline V lookup: CDR1 SGHRS, CDR2 YFSETQ. This CDR3 reads CASSLDNSFSGNTIYF. Here the CDR3 DNA reads TGCGCCAGCAGCTTGGACAACAGTTTCTCTGGAAACACCATATATTTT.

The chain joins TRBV3-1 (or the pseudogene TRBV3-2) to TRBJ2-5; D is possibly TRBD1 (6 bases). The germline V and J ends were trimmed by 7 bases and 3 bases, with 21 bases remaining between them. The CDR3 contains 16 residues. Per germline, CDR1 LGHDT and CDR2 YNNKEL (reference sequence). The CDR3 loop reads CASKEEGTLPKETQYF. CDR3 nucleotides: TGTGCCAGCAAGGAGGAAGGGACACTGCCGAAAGAGACCCAGTACTTC.

The rearrangement links TRBV5-4 to TRBJ2-2; 11 bases match TRBD2. The V gene's germline CDR1 is SGHNT and CDR2 YYREEE (reference sequence). Germline trimming cut 4 bases from V and 2 bases from J; bases unmatched to any gene: 7. There are 17 residues in the CDR3. CDR3 protein: CASSTPLAGGNTGELFF. Here the CDR3 DNA reads TGTGCCAGCAGCACCCCCCTAGCGGGAGGCAACACCGGGGAGCTGTTTTTT.

This clone appeared once. The genes are TRBV12-3 or TRBV12-4 and TRBJ1-2, with 7 bases identical to TRBD1. V was pared by 6 bases and J by 4 bases, with 5 bases of the junction left unmatched. This CDR3 contains 13 residues. The CDR3 DNA reads as TGTGCCAGCAGGCAGGGGGGAGTCTATGGCTACACCTTC. It encodes CASRQGGVYGYTF.

The V and J genes are TRBV27 and TRBJ1-1; perhaps TRBD1 as D (5 bases). This CDR3 is 13 amino acids long. V dropped 8 bases and J dropped 0 bases, with 10 bases sitting between them. CDR1 is MNHEY and CDR2 is SMNVEV in the germline V gene (reference sequence). CDR3 in amino acids: CASQGLLNTEAFF. The CDR3 DNA sequence: TGTGCCAGCCAGGGCCTCCTGAACACTGAAGCTTTCTTT.

This clone showed up just once. V is TRBV28 and J is TRBJ2-6, with TRBD1 identical over 8 bases. Trimming took 7 bases from V and 2 from J; bases not matched to a gene: 10. The CDR3 covers 17 residues. CDR1 is MDHEN and CDR2 is SYDVKM in the germline V gene. The CDR3 loop reads CASNRQGSSTGANVLTF. The CDR3 DNA reads TGTGCCAGCAACAGACAGGGGTCAAGCACTGGGGCCAACGTCCTGACTTTC.

The chain uses TRBV19 and TRBJ2-1, with 9 bases that match TRBD2. V lost 5 bases and J lost 7; bases outside the gene matches: 12. Germline V gene data show CDR1 as LNHDA and CDR2 as SQIVND (reference sequence). The CDR3 consists of 16 residues. The CDR3 protein is CASSSHVAGASNEQFF. DNA for the CDR3: TGTGCCAGTAGTTCCCATGTAGCGGGAGCTTCGAATGAGCAGTTCTTC.

The genes are TRBV5-4 and TRBJ1-1; D not resolved. The germline V gene encodes CDR1 SGHNT and CDR2 YYREEE (reference sequence). V was trimmed by 0 bases and J by 3 bases, leaving 12 bases between them. CDR3 length: 15 amino acids. CDR3 amino acids: CASSLGGSGYTEAFF. CDR3 nucleotide sequence: TGTGCCAGCAGCTTGGGAGGGTCGGGTTACACTGAAGCTTTCTTT.

This chain uses TRBV25-1 with TRBJ1-3; 7 nucleotides match TRBD1. The CDR3 covers 14 residues. Trimming removed 8 bases from V and 7 bases from J; junction bases left unmatched: 11. Germline V lookup: CDR1 MGHDK, CDR2 SYGVNS. Here the CDR3 reads CASSTGSSRNTIYF. CDR3 DNA: TGTGCCAGCTCGACAGGGTCGAGTAGGAACACCATATATTTT. Together with reference TRBV25-1 and TRBJ1-3, the CDR3 gives the full variable domain: EADIYQTPRYLVIGTGKKITLECSQTMGHDKMYWYQQDPGMELHLIHYSYGVNSTEKGDLSSESTVSRIRTEHFPLTLESARPSHTSQYLCASSTGSSRNTIYFGEGSWLTVV.

This sequence joins TRBV5-1 and TRBJ2-1; 8 bases fit TRBD2. With 2 bases clipped from V and 4 bases from J, the junction kept 2 bases outside the gene matches. The CDR3 length is 14 residues. CDR1 and CDR2 from the germline V gene are SGHRS and YFSETQ. The CDR3 loop reads CASSFTSGYNEQFF. For the CDR3, the DNA is TGCGCCAGCAGCTTTACTAGCGGATACAATGAGCAGTTCTTC.

The chain has TRBV7-9 and TRBJ1-5; D gene unclear. Trimming cost V 2 bases and J 5 bases, with 13 bases left between them. Per germline, CDR1 SEHNR and CDR2 FQNEAQ (reference sequence). The CDR3 has 15 amino acids. The CDR3 sequence is CASSLSEGPHQPQHF. As DNA, the CDR3 is TGTGCCAGCAGCTTAAGTGAGGGCCCACATCAGCCCCAGCATTTT.

The chain couples TRBV7-9 to TRBJ1-4, with 10 bases that match TRBD1. Germline values: CDR1 SEHNR, CDR2 FQNEAQ (reference sequence). After removal of 1 base from V and 6 bases from J, the junction contained 14 bases not matched to a gene. The CDR3 is 19 amino acids. In nucleotides, the CDR3 is TGTGCCAGCAGCTTAGTGGTCGGACAGGGGGACATGGCTTATGAAAAACTGTTTTTT. Translation: CASSLVVGQGDMAYEKLFF.

J is TRBJ1-5 and V is TRBV19; D unclear. Germline loops: CDR1 LNHDA, CDR2 SQIVND (reference sequence). This CDR3 contains 15 residues. The V and J ends lost 5 bases and 0 bases respectively, with 11 bases between them. The CDR3 here is CASSWALGSNQPQHF. For the CDR3, the DNA is TGTGCCAGTAGTTGGGCTCTCGGTAGCAATCAGCCCCAGCATTTT.

This sequence joins TRBV11-2 and TRBJ2-1; the D gene is possibly TRBD2 (5 bases). Germline assignment: CDR1 SGHAT and CDR2 FQNNGV. V lost 7 bases and J 4 bases, leaving 20 bases between the germline ends. This CDR3 has 16 residues. This CDR3 reads CASTKTKGLGYNEQFF. CDR3 DNA: TGTGCCAGCACCAAGACTAAGGGTCTAGGATACAATGAGCAGTTCTTC.

This clone occurred a few times. The CDR3 coding sequence is TGCGCCAGCAGAACAGGGCAAGGCTCCTACAATGAGCAGTTCTTC. Amino acid sequence: CASRTGQGSYNEQFF. The chain carries TRBV5-1 and TRBJ2-1, with D possibly matching TRBD1 (6 bases). This CDR3 is 15 amino acids long. Trimming left V 5 bases short and J 0 bases short, with 12 bases between. CDR1 and CDR2 from the germline V gene are SGHRS and YFSETQ.

The rearrangement uses TRBV2 and TRBJ2-2; 8 bases map to TRBD1. The CDR3 has 20 residues. Germline V gene sequence: CDR1 SNHLY, CDR2 FYNNEI. After removal of 2 bases from V and 2 bases from J, the junction contained 16 bases not matched to a gene. In DNA form, the CDR3 reads TGTGCCAGCAGTGAAAGGTTAGAGTTTGACAGGGGACCTAACACCGGGGAGCTGTTTTTT. This codes for CASSERLEFDRGPNTGELFF.

This clone showed up just once. The V gene is TRBV6-2 or TRBV6-3, the J gene TRBJ1-6, with no clear D. Germline V lookup: CDR1 MNHEY, CDR2 SVGEGT. The CDR3 is made up of 12 amino acids. V was trimmed by 2 bases and J by 9 bases, leaving 5 bases between them. DNA for the CDR3: TGTGCCAGCAGTTACCCGCGTTCACCCCTCCACTTT. Translation: CASSYPRSPLHF.

The rearrangement links TRBV11-3 to TRBJ2-1; 9 bases are shared with TRBD2. The trim removed 5 bases at V and 5 bases at J, leaving 7 bases unmatched. The CDR3 spans 15 residues. CDR1 and CDR2 from the germline V gene are SGHNT and YENEEA. Here the CDR3 DNA reads TGTGCCAGCAGCCCGCGGCCTAGCGGGGACAATGAGCAGTTCTTC. It codes for CASSPRPSGDNEQFF.

The chain couples TRBV7-2 to TRBJ2-5, with D hard to call. Trimming cost V 1 base and J 5 bases, with 14 bases left between them. Germline values: CDR1 SGHTA, CDR2 FQGNSA. CDR3 length: 15 amino acids. CDR3 region: CASSLGWASQETQYF. The CDR3 DNA reads as TGTGCCAGCAGCTTAGGGTGGGCGTCTCAGGAGACCCAGTACTTC.

The chain joins TRBV5-1 to TRBJ1-4, with unresolved D. The CDR3 consists of 14 residues. V lost 0 bases and J 8 bases, leaving 11 bases between the germline ends. The germline V gene encodes CDR1 SGHRS and CDR2 YFSETQ. The CDR3 loop is CASSLAYTGEKLFF. CDR3 coding DNA: TGCGCCAGCAGCTTGGCATACACCGGGGAAAAACTGTTTTTT.

This clone appeared a single time. The chain joins TRBV5-1 to TRBJ1-4; D is possibly TRBD1 (6 bases). The germline CDR1 and CDR2 sequences are SGHRS and YFSETQ. The CDR3 contains 14 residues. Trimming took 4 bases from V and 5 from J, leaving 12 bases between them. The CDR3 coding sequence is TGCGCCAGCAGCAATGGACAGAGGAATGAAAAACTGTTTTTT. Its protein is CASSNGQRNEKLFF.

The rearrangement uses TRBV5-4 and TRBJ1-1; maybe TRBD1 (5 bases). Trimming took off 5 bases at V and 0 bases at J, with 14 bases between the two ends. Germline V CDR1 and CDR2: SGHNT, YYREEE (reference sequence). The CDR3 has 15 amino acids. DNA for the CDR3: TGTGCCAGCAGTTGGGGGGGTGATATGAACACTGAAGCTTTCTTT. It specifies CASSWGGDMNTEAFF.

The gene calls are TRBV19 and TRBJ2-7; the D is unclear. With 3 bases removed from V and 1 base from J, the gap between germline ends came to 7 bases. CDR3 length equals 13 residues. The germline gives CDR1 LNHDA, CDR2 SQIVND (reference sequence). The CDR3: CASSMARSYEQYF. The DNA for the CDR3 is TGTGCCAGTAGTATGGCCAGATCCTACGAGCAGTACTTC.

V usage is TRBV28 and J usage is TRBJ1-2; D is uncertain. Germline values: CDR1 MDHEN, CDR2 SYDVKM. Trimming stripped 8 bases from V and 8 bases from J, with 18 bases between. The CDR3 loop spans 13 amino acids. The CDR3 loop reads CASWLKDSGGYTF. The CDR3, as DNA: TGTGCCAGCTGGCTTAAGGATTCGGGGGGCTACACCTTC.

This rearrangement joins TRBV12-3 or TRBV12-4 to TRBJ1-5; no clear D gene. The CDR3 loop spans 13 amino acids. The germline V and J ends were trimmed by 8 bases and 6 bases, with 14 bases remaining between them. CDR3 in DNA: TGTGCCAGCCGCGGGAGGGAGGGTCAGCCCCAGCATTTT. Translated, it gives CASRGREGQPQHF.

The chain couples TRBV7-2 to TRBJ2-7; D is possibly TRBD1 (6 bases). V dropped 1 base and J dropped 2 bases, with 9 bases sitting between them. Germline V gene data show CDR1 as SGHTA and CDR2 as FQGNSA. CDR3 length: 14 residues. CDR3 region: CASSLDGGPYEQYF. For the CDR3, the DNA is TGTGCCAGCAGCTTAGATGGGGGCCCCTACGAGCAGTACTTC.

This clone is a singleton in its sample. The chain links TRBV19 to TRBJ1-1, with D maybe TRBD1 (5 bases). V was cut by 6 bases and J by 1 base, with 15 bases left in between. CDR1 and CDR2 from the germline V gene are LNHDA and SQIVND (reference sequence). The CDR3 loop spans 15 amino acids. The CDR3 bases are TGTGCCAGTAGGCGGGGGACCTTGCAGAACACTGAAGCTTTCTTT. Its protein product is CASRRGTLQNTEAFF.